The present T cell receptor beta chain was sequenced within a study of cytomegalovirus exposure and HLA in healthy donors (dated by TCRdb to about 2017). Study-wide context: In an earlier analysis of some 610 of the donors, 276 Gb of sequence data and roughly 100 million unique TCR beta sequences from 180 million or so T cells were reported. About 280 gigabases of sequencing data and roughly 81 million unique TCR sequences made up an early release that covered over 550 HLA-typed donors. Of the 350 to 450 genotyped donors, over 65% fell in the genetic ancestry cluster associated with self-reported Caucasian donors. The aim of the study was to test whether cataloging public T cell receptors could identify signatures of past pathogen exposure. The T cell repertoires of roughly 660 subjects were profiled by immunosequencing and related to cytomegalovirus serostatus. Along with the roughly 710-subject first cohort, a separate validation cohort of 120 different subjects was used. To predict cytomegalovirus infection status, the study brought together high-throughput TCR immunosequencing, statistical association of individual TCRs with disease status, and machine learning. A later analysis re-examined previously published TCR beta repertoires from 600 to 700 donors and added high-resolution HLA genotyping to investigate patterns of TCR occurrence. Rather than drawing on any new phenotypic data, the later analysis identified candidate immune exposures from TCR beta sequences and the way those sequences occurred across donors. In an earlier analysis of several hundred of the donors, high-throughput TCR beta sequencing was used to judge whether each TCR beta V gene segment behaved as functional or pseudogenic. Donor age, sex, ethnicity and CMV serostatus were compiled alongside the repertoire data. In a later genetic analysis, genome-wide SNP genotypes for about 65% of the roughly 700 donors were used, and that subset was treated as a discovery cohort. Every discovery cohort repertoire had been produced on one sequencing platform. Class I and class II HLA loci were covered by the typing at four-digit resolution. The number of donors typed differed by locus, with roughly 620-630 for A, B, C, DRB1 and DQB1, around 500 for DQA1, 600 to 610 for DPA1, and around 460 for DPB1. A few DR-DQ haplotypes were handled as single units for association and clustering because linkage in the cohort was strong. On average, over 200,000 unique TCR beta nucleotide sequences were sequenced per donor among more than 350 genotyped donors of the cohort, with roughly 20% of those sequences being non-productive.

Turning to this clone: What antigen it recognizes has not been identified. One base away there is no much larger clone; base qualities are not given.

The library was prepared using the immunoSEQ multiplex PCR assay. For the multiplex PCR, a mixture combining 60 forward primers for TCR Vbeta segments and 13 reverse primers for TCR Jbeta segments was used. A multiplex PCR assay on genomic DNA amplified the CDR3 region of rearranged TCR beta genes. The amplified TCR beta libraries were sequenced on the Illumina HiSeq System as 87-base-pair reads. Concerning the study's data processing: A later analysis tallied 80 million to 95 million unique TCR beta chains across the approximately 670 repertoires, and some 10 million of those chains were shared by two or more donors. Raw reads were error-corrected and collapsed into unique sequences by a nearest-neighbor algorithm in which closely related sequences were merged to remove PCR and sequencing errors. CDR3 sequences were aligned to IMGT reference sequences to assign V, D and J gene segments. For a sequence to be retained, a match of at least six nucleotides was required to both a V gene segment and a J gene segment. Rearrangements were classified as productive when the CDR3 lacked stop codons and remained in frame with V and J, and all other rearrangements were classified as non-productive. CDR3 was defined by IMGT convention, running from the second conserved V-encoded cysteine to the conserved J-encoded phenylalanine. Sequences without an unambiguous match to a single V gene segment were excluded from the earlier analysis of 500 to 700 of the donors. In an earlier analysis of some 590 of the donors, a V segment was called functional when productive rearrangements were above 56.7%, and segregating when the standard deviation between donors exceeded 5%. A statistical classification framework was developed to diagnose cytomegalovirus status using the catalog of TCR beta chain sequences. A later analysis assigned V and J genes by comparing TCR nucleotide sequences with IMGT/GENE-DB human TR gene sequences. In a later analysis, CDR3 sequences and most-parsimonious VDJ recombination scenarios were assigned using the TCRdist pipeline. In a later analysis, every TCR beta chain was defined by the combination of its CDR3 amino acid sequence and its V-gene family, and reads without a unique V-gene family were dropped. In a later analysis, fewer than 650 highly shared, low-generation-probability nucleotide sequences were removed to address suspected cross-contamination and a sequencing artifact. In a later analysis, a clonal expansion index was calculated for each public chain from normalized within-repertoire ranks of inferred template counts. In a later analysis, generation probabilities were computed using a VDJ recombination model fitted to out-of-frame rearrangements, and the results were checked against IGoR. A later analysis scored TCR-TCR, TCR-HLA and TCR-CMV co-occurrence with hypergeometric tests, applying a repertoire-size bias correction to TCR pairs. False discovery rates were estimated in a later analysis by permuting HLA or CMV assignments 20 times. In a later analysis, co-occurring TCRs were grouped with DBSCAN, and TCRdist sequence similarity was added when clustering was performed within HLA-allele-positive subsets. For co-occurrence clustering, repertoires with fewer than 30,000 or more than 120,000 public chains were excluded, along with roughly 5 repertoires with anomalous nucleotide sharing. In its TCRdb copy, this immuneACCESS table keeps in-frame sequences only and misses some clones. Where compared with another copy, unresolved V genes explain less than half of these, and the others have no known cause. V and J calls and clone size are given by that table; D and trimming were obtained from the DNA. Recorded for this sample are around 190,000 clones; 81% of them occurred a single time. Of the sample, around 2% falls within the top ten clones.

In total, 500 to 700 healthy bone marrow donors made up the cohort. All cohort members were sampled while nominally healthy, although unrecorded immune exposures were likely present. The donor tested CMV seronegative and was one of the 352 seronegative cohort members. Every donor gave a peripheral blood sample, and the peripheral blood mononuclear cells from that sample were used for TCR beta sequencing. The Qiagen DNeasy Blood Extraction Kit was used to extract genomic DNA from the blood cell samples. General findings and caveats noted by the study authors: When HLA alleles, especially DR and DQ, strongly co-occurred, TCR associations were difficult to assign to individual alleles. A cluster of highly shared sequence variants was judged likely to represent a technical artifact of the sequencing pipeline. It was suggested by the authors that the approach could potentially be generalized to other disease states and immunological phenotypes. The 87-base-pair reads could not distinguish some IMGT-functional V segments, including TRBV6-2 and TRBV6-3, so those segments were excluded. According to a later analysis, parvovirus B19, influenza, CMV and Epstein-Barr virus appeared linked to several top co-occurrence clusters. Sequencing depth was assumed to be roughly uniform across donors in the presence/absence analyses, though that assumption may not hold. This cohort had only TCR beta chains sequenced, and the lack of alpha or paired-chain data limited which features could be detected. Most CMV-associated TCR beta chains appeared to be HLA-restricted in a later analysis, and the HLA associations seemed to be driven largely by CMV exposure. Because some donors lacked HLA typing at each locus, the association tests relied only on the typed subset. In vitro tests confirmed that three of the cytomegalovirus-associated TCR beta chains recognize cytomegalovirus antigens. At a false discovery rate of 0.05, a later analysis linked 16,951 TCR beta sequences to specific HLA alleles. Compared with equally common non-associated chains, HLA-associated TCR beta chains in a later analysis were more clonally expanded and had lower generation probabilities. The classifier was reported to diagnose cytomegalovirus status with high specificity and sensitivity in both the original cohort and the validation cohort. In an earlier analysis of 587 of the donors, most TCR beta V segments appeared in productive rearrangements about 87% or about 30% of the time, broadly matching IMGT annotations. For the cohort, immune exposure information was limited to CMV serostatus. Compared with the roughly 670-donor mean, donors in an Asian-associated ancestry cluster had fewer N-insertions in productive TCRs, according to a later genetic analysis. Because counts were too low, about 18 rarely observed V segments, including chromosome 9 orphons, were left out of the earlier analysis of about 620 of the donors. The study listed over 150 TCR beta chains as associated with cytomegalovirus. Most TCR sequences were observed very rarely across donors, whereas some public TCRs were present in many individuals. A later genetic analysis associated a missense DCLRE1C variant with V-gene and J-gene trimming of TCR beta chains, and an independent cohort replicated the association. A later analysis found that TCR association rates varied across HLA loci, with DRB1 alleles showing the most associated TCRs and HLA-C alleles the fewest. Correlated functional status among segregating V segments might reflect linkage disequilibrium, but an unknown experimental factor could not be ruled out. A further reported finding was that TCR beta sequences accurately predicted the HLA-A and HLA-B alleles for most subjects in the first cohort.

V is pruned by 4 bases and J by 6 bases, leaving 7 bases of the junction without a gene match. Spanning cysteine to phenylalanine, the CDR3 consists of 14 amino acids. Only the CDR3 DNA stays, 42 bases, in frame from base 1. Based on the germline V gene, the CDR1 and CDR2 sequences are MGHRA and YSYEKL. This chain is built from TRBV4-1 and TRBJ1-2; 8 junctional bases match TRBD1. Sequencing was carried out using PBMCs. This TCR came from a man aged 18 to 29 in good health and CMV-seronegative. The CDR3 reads CASSRPGGDNGYTF. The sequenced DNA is TGCGCCAGCAGCCGCCCAGGGGGCGACAATGGCTACACCTTC.